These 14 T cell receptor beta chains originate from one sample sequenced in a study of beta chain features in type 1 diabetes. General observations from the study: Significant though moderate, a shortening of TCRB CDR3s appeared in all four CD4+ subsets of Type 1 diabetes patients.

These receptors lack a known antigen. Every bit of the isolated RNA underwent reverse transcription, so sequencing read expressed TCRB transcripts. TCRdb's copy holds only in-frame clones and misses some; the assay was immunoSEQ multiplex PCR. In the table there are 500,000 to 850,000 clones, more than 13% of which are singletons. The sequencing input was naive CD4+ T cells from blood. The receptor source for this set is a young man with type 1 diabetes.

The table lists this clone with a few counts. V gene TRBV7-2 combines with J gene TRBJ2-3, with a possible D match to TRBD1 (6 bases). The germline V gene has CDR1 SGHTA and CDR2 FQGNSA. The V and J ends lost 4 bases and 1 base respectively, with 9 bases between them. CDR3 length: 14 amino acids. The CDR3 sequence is CASSSRTGTDTQYF. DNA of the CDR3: TGTGCCAGCAGCTCCAGGACAGGCACAGATACGCAGTATTTT.

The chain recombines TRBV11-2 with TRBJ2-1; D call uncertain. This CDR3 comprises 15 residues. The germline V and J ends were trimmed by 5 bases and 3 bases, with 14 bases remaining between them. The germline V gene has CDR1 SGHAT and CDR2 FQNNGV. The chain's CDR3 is CASSPGRSLYNEQFF. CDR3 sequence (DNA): TGTGCCAGCAGCCCAGGACGTTCACTCTACAATGAGCAGTTCTTC. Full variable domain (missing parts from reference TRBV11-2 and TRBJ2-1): EAGVAQSPRYKIIEKRQSVAFWCNPISGHATLYWYQQILGQGPKLLIQFQNNGVVDDSQLPKDRFSAERLKGVDSTLKIQPAKLEDSAVYLCASSPGRSLYNEQFFGPGTRLTVL.

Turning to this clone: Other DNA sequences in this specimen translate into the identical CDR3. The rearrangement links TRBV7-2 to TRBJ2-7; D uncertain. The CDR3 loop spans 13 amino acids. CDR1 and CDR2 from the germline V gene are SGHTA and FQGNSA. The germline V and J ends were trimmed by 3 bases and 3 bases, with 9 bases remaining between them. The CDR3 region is CASSLGFRYEQYF. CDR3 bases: TGTGCCAGCAGCTTGGGATTCCGCTACGAGCAGTACTTC.

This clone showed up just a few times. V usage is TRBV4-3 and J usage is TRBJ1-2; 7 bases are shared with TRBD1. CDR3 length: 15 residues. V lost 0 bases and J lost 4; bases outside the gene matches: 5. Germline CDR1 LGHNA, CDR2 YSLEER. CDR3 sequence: CASSQDSRGGYGYTF. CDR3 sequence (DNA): TGCGCCAGCAGCCAAGATTCCAGGGGGGGCTATGGCTACACCTTC.

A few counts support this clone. The CDR3 DNA sequence: TGTGCCAGCAGTTTATCGAGACTACAAGAGACCCAGTACTTC. Translated, it gives CASSLSRLQETQYF. The chain joins TRBV27 to TRBJ2-5; tentatively, D is TRBD2 (5 bases). This CDR3 comprises 14 residues. Deletions cut 0 bases from V and 2 bases from J, with 7 bases between. The germline CDR1 and CDR2 sequences are MNHEY and SMNVEV (reference sequence).

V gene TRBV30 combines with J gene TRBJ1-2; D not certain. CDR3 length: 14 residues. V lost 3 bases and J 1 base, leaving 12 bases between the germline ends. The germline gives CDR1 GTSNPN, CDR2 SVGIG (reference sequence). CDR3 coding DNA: TGTGCCTGGAGGGTGACTGGGATTAACTATGGCTACACCTTC. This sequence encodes CAWRVTGINYGYTF.

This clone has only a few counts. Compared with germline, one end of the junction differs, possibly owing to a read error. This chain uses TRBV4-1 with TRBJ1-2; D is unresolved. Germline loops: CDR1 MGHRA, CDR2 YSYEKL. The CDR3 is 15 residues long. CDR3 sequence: CASSQDPATNYGYTF. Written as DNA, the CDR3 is TGTGCCAGCAGCCAAGATCCCGCGACGAACTATGGCTACACCTTC.

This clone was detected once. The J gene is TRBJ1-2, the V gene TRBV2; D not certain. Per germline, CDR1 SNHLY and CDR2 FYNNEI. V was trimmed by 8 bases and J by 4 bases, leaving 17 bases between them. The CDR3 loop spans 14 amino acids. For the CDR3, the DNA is TGTGCCAGCGGCGAGATTAGGCCAAGCTATGGCTACACCTTC. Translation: CASGEIRPSYGYTF.

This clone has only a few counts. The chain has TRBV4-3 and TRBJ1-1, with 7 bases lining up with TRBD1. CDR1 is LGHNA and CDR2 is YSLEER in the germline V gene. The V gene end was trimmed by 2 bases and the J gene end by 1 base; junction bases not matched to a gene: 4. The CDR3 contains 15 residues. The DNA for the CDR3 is TGCGCCAGCAGCCAATCGACAGGGCGGAACACTGAAGCTTTCTTT. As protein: CASSQSTGRNTEAFF.

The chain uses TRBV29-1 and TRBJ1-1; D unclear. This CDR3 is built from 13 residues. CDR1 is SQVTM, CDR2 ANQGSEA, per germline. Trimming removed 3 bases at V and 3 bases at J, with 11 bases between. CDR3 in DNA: TGCAGCGTTGAGGGCCGGGAGGACACTGAAGCTTTCTTT. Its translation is CSVEGREDTEAFF.

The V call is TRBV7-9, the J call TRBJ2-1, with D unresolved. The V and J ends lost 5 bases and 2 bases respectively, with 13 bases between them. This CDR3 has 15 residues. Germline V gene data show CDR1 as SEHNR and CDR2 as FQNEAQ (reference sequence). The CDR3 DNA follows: TGTGCCAGCAGCCCTGTCGGAAACGCCTACAATGAGCAGTTCTTC. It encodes CASSPVGNAYNEQFF.

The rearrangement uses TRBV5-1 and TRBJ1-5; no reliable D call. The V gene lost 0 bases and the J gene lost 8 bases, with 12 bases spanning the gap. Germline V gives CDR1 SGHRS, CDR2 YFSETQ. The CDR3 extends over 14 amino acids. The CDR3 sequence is CASSLAGLGKPQHF. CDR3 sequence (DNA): TGCGCCAGCAGCTTGGCAGGCCTTGGGAAGCCCCAGCATTTT. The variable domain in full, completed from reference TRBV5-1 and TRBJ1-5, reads KAGVTQTPRYLIKTRGQQVTLSCSPISGHRSVSWYQQTPGQGLQFLFEYFSETQRNKGNFPGRFSGRQFSNSRSEMNVSTLELGDSALYLCASSLAGLGKPQHFGDGTRLSIL.

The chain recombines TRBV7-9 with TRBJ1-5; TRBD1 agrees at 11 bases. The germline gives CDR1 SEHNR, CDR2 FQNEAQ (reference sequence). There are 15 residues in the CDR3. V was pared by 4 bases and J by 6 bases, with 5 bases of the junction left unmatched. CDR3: CASSSRTGGGQPQHF. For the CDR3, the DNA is TGTGCCAGCAGCTCACGGACAGGGGGCGGTCAGCCCCAGCATTTT.

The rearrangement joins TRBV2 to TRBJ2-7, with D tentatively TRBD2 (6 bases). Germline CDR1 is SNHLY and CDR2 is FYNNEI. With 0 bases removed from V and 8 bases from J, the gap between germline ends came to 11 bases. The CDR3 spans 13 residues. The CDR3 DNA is TGTGCCAGCAGTGAAGCTGAGCGGGTCAAGCAGTACTTC. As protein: CASSEAERVKQYF.